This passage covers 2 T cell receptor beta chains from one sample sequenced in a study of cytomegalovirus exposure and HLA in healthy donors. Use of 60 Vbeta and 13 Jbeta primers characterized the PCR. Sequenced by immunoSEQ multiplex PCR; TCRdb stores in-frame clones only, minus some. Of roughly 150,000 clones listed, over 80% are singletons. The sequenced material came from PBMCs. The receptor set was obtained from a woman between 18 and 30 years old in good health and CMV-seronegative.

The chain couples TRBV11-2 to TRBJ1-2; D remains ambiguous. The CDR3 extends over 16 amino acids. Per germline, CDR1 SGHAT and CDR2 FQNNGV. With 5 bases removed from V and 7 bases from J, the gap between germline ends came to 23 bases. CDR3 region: CASSIRQGPSTGGYTF. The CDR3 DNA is TGTGCCAGCAGCATCAGACAAGGCCCATCTACCGGTGGCTACACCTTC. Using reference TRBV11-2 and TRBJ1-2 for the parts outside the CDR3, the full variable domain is EAGVAQSPRYKIIEKRQSVAFWCNPISGHATLYWYQQILGQGPKLLIQFQNNGVVDDSQLPKDRFSAERLKGVDSTLKIQPAKLEDSAVYLCASSIRQGPSTGGYTFGSGTRLTVV.

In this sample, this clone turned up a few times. This chain's CDR3 is CAWGQQGAGANVLTF. CDR3 nucleotide sequence: TGTGCCTGGGGACAACAGGGGGCCGGGGCCAACGTCCTGACTTTC. The rearrangement joins TRBV30 to TRBJ2-6; 9 positions agree with TRBD1. CDR1 and CDR2 from the germline V gene are GTSNPN and SVGIG (reference sequence). The CDR3 runs 15 residues. J was trimmed by 4 bases and V by 5 bases; bases with no gene match: 6.